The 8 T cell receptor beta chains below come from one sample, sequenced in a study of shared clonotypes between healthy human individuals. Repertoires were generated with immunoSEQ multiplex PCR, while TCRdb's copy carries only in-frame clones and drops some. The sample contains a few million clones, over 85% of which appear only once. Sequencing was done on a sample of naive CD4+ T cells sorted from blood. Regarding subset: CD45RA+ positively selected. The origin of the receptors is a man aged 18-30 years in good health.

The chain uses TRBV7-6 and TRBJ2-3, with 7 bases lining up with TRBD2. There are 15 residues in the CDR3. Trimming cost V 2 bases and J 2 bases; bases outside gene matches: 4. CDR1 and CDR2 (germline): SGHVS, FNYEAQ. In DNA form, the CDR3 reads TGTGCCAGCAGCTTACCCAGCGGGATCACAGATACGCAGTATTTT. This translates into CASSLPSGITDTQYF.

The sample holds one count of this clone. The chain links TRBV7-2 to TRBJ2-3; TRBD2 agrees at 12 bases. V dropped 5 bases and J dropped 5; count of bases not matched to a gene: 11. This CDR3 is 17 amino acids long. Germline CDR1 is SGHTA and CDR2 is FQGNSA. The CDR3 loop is CASSPSLAGGYKDTQYF. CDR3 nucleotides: TGTGCCAGCAGCCCGAGCCTAGCGGGAGGGTATAAAGATACGCAGTATTTT.

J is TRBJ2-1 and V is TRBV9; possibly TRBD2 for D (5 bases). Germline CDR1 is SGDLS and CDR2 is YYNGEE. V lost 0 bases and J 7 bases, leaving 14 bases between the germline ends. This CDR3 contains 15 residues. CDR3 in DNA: TGTGCCAGCAGCGTAGAGGAACTAGGTGTAAATGAGCAGTTCTTC. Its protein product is CASSVEELGVNEQFF.

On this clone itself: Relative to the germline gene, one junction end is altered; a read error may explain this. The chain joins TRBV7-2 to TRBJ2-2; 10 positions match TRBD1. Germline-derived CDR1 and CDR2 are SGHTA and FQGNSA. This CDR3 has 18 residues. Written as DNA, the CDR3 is TGTGCCAGCAGCTTACAGATAGTGGGACAGGGGAACCCCGGGGAGCTGTTTTTT. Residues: CASSLQIVGQGNPGELFF.

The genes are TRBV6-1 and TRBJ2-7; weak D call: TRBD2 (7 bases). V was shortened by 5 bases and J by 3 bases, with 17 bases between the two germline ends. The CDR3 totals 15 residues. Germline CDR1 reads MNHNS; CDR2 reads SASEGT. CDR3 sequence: CASSKYKGGLYEQYF. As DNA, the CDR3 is TGTGCCAGCAGTAAATATAAGGGGGGGCTCTACGAGCAGTACTTC.

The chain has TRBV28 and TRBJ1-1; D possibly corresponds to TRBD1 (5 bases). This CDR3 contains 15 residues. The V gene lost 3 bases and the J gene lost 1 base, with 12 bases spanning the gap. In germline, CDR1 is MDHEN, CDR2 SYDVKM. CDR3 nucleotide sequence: TGTGCCAGCAGTTTCCCGAAAGGACAGAACACTGAAGCTTTCTTT. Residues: CASSFPKGQNTEAFF.

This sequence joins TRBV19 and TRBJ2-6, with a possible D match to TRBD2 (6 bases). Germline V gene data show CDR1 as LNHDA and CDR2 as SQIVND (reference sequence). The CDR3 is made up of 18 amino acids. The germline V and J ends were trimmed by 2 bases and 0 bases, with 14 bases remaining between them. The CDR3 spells CASSISGTARSGANVLTF. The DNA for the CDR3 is TGTGCCAGTAGTATATCCGGGACTGCCCGCTCTGGGGCCAACGTCCTGACTTTC.

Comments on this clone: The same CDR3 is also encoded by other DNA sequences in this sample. CDR3 nucleotides: TGTGCCTGGAGTCCATACCAAGAGACCCAGTACTTC. It yields the protein CAWSPYQETQYF. The J gene is TRBJ2-5, the V gene TRBV30; D remains unclear. CDR3 length: 12 amino acids. Germline-derived CDR1 and CDR2 are GTSNPN and SVGIG (reference sequence). Trimming shortened V by 2 bases and J by 0 bases, and 4 bases separated the two germline ends.